The entry below describes one T cell receptor beta chain. Its antigen remains unidentified. The data stem from a study of vaccination effects on CD4 cells after COVID-19. The data were produced by immunoSEQ multiplex PCR, yet TCRdb's version contains in-frame clones alone and is incomplete. The sample lists about 14,000 clones; around 78% were seen once. Trimming took 8 bases from V and 7 from J; bases not matched to a gene: 8. Germline CDR1 and CDR2: SNHLY and FYNNEI. This CDR3 comprises 14 residues. ViraFEST assay sequencing came after antigen-specific CD4+ T cells were expanded with viral peptide pools. Upon completion of more than eight days in culture, CD4+ T cells were isolated. Between March and December 2020, the person had a SARS-CoV-2 infection that PCR confirmed. Vaccination of participants consisted of two doses of either the BNT162b2 or mRNA-1273 vaccine.

This material consisted of CD4+ T cells from PBMCs cultured with HCoV-NL63 spike peptides, taken after COVID-19 vaccination. The TCR sequence derives from a human donor who had a prior SARS-CoV-2 infection. The chain recombines TRBV2 with TRBJ1-4; 9 nucleotides agree with TRBD1. The CDR3 region is CASGTGYVGEKLFF. The DNA for the CDR3 is TGTGCCAGCGGGACAGGGTACGTTGGTGAAAAACTGTTTTTT.